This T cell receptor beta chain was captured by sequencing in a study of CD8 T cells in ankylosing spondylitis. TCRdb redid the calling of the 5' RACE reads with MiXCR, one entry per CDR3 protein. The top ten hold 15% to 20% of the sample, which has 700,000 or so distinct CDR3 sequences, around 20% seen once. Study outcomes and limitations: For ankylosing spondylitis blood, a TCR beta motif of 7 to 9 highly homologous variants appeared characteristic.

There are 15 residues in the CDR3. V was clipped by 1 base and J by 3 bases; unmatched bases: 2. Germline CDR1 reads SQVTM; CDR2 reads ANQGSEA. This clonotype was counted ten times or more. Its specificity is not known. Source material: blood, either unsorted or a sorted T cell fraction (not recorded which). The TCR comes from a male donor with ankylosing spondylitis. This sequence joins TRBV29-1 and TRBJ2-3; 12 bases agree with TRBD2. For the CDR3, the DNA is TGCAGCGTTGAAGGGACTAGCGGGGTAACAGATACGCAGTATTTT. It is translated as CSVEGTSGVTDTQYF.